The 16 T cell receptor beta chains in this list originate from one sample, sequenced in a study of T-cell reconstitution after alpha-beta-depleted transplantation in children. It was with unique molecular identifiers that the TCRbeta library was prepared. Via MiXCR, TCRdb re-called the PCR reads, giving one row per CDR3 protein. The sample has around 670,000 distinct CDR3 sequences, about an eighth seen once; the top ten hold 0.79%. The input for sequencing was PBMCs, taken before TCRalphabeta/CD19-depleted stem cell transplant. The receptors stem from a girl under 10 years old with congenital amegakaryocytic thrombocytopenia, due to receive a stem cell transplant.

This clonotype was recorded a few times. The rearrangement joins TRBV5-1 to TRBJ2-2; D is unclear. CDR1 and CDR2 (germline): SGHRS, YFSETQ. The CDR3 contains 15 residues. Trimming cost V 4 bases and J 7 bases, with 17 bases left between them. The CDR3 sequence: CASSPGVGAVGELFF. The CDR3 DNA is TGCGCCAGCAGCCCTGGAGTCGGAGCTGTCGGGGAGCTGTTTTTT.

This clonotype was counted a few times. J is TRBJ2-1 and V is TRBV12-3 or TRBV12-4; TRBD1 aligns across 7 bases. The junction had 12 bases not matched to a gene; V was cut back by 8 bases and J by 5 bases. The CDR3 runs 15 residues. In DNA, the CDR3 is TGTGCCAGCGGGCCCCCGGGACAGCCCCACAATGAGCAGTTCTTC. It encodes CASGPPGQPHNEQFF.

This clonotype occurred a few times. The chain joins TRBV4-2 to TRBJ2-5; D possibly corresponds to TRBD1 (5 bases). Germline lookup yields CDR1 LGHNA and CDR2 YNFKEQ. The CDR3 spans 15 residues. V gave up 0 bases and J gave up 5 bases, with 13 bases separating them. The CDR3 protein is CASSQDRGYRETQYF. CDR3 nucleotide sequence: TGTGCCAGCAGCCAAGACAGAGGCTACAGGGAGACCCAGTACTTC.

This clonotype was seen a few times. V gene TRBV3-1 combines with J gene TRBJ2-1; D not certain. Trimming cost V 0 bases and J 3 bases, with 9 bases left between them. Germline V gives CDR1 LGHDT, CDR2 YNNKEL (reference sequence). This CDR3 contains 15 residues. The CDR3 spells CASSQDLSHYNEQFF. Written as DNA, the CDR3 is TGTGCCAGCAGCCAAGACTTGTCCCACTACAATGAGCAGTTCTTC.

This clonotype was detected a few times. The DNA for the CDR3 is TGTGCCAGCAGTCCCAGTGTTGCTAGCGGGTTTAGCTCCTACAATGAGCAGTTCTTC. Translation gives CASSPSVASGFSSYNEQFF. This chain uses TRBV25-1 with TRBJ2-1; 8 bases fit TRBD2. Trimming at V came to 5 bases and at J to 0 bases, leaving 15 bases not matched to a gene. Germline CDR1 is MGHDK and CDR2 is SYGVNS. The CDR3 consists of 19 residues.

This clonotype appeared a few times. The chain carries TRBV7-2 and TRBJ2-3; D gene unclear. Germline V CDR1 and CDR2: SGHTA, FQGNSA. CDR3 length: 12 amino acids. Trimming shortened V by 6 bases and J by 6 bases, and 10 bases separated the two germline ends. The CDR3 DNA reads as TGTGCCAGCAGGCCGGTCTGGGATACGCAGTATTTT. It codes for CASRPVWDTQYF.

In its sample, this clonotype was seen a few times. The rearrangement links TRBV20-1 to TRBJ2-7; 9 bases are shared with TRBD2. CDR1 is DFQATT and CDR2 is SNEGSKA in the germline V gene (reference sequence). After removal of 0 bases from V and 0 bases from J, the junction contained 6 bases not matched to a gene. CDR3 size: 16 residues. DNA for the CDR3: TGCAGTGCTAGAGATCCCTTGACTAGCGGCTCCTACGAGCAGTACTTC. Its protein product is CSARDPLTSGSYEQYF.

This clonotype was seen at least ten times. The chain is built from TRBV20-1 and TRBJ1-2; the match to TRBD1 covers 12 bases. The V gene's germline CDR1 is DFQATT and CDR2 SNEGSKA (reference sequence). Losses at the gene ends were 4 bases for V and 7 bases for J; bases not matched to a gene: 13. The CDR3 extends over 16 amino acids. The CDR3 here is CSATQYYGTGGGGYTF. DNA for the CDR3: TGCAGTGCTACTCAGTATTACGGGACAGGGGGCGGTGGCTACACCTTC.

V usage is TRBV7-8 and J usage is TRBJ1-1; D gene uncertain. The CDR3 spans 13 residues. Germline-derived CDR1 and CDR2 are SGHVS and FQNEAQ. V was cut by 1 base and J by 11 bases, with 14 bases left in between. This chain's CDR3 is CASSLERETAAFF. The DNA for the CDR3 is TGTGCCAGCAGCTTAGAGCGCGAAACCGCCGCTTTCTTT.

This clonotype was found many times. J is TRBJ1-1 and V is TRBV7-6; a possible D gene is TRBD1 (5 bases). The CDR3 contains 14 residues. V lost 3 bases to trimming and J lost 3 bases, with 11 bases between them. Germline CDR1 is SGHVS and CDR2 is FNYEAQ. The CDR3 nucleotides read TGTGCCAGCAGCTTGGAAACAGGCTACACTGAAGCTTTCTTT. Translated, it gives CASSLETGYTEAFF.

The chain links TRBV27 to TRBJ2-7; TRBD2 matches 10 bases. The J segment lost 6 bases and the V segment lost 6 bases, leaving 8 bases of the junction unmatched. This CDR3 is 14 amino acids long. Germline lookup yields CDR1 MNHEY and CDR2 SMNVEV (reference sequence). The CDR3 nucleotides are TGTGCCAGCAGCGTACCGGGACTAGCGAGCGAGCAGTACTTC. This encodes CASSVPGLASEQYF.

The chain combines TRBV27 with TRBJ2-7; no reliable D call. Germline V lookup: CDR1 MNHEY, CDR2 SMNVEV (reference sequence). The CDR3 length is 15 residues. V lost 5 bases to trimming and J lost 0 bases, with 14 bases between them. The CDR3 nucleotides are TGTGCCAGCAGTGTACTCGGGTCGGCCTCCTACGAGCAGTACTTC. Translated: CASSVLGSASYEQYF.

Ten or more counts support this clonotype. The rearrangement uses TRBV27 and TRBJ2-7; 9 bases agree with TRBD1. Losses at the gene ends were 4 bases for V and 5 bases for J; bases not matched to a gene: 6. The CDR3 has 14 residues. Germline CDR1 and CDR2: MNHEY and SMNVEV (reference sequence). In DNA form, the CDR3 reads TGTGCCAGCAGTTCGACAGGGGGGGGTGACGAGCAGTACTTC. Its translation: CASSSTGGGDEQYF.

The chain links TRBV5-1 to TRBJ2-7; D unresolved. The germline gives CDR1 SGHRS, CDR2 YFSETQ. Trimming cost V 6 bases and J 0 bases, with 13 bases left between them. The CDR3 has 14 residues. The CDR3 sequence: CASKQQGSSYEQYF. CDR3 bases: TGCGCCAGCAAACAACAAGGGTCCTCCTACGAGCAGTACTTC.

The rearrangement links TRBV4-1 to TRBJ1-2; no firm D call. The CDR3 runs to 14 residues. Germline V CDR1 and CDR2: MGHRA, YSYEKL. V lost 0 bases, J lost 2 bases, and 7 bases lay in between. The CDR3, as DNA: TGCGCCAGCAGCCAAGAGGCCAAGAACTATGGCTACACCTTC. Translating it yields CASSQEAKNYGYTF.

With regard to this clonotype: A read error may explain this, as a much larger clone is one base away. V gene TRBV5-1 combines with J gene TRBJ2-3; 8 nucleotides line up with TRBD1. The CDR3 extends over 15 amino acids. Germline CDR1 SGHRS, CDR2 YFSETQ. CDR3 protein: CASSVDRASTDTLYF. The CDR3 DNA is TGCGCCAGCAGCGTGGACAGGGCTAGCACAGATACGCTGTATTTT.